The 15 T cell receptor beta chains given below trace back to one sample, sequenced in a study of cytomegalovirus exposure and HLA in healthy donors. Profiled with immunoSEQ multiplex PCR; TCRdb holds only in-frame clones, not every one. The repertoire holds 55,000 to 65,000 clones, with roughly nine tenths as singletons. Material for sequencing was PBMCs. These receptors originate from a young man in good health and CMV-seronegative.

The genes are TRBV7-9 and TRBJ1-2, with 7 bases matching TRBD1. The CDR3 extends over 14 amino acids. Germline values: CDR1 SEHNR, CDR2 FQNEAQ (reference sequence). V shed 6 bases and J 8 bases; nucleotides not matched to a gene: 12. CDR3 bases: TGTGCCAGCAGGAAGGGATCAGGGGGAGAAGGCTACACCTTC. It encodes CASRKGSGGEGYTF.

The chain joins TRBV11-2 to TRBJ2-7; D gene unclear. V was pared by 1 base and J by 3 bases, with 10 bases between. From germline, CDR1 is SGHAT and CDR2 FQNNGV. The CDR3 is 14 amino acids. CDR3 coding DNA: TGTGCCAGCAGCTTAGGACGGCCGGGCTACGAGCAGTACTTC. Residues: CASSLGRPGYEQYF.

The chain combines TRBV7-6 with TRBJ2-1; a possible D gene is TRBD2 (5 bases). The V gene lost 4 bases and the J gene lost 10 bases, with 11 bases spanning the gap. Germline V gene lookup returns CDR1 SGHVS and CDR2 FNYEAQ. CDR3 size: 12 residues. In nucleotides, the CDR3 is TGTGCCAGCAGCTGGACTTCGCGAGAGCAGTTCTTC. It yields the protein CASSWTSREQFF.

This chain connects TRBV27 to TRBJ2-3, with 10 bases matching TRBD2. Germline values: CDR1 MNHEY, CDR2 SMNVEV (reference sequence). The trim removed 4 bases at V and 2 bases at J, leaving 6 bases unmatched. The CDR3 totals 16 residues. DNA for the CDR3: TGTGCCAGCAGTTCGCGGACTAGCGGCATCACAGATACGCAGTATTTT. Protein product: CASSSRTSGITDTQYF.

This chain's CDR3 is CASSRWTGDSGANVLTF. Here the CDR3 DNA reads TGCGCCAGCAGCCGTTGGACAGGGGACTCTGGGGCCAACGTCCTGACTTTC. V and J are TRBV4-3 and TRBJ2-6, with 9 bases matching TRBD1. The germline V gene has CDR1 LGHNA and CDR2 YSLEER. This CDR3 contains 17 residues. J lost 0 bases, V lost 4 bases, and 4 bases had no gene match.

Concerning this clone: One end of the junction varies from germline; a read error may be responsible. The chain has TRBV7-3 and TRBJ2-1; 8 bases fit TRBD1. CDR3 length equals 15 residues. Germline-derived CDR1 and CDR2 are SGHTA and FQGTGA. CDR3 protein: CASSPDRASYNERFF. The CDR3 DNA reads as TGTGCCAGCAGCCCGGACAGGGCCTCCTATAATGAGCGGTTCTTC.

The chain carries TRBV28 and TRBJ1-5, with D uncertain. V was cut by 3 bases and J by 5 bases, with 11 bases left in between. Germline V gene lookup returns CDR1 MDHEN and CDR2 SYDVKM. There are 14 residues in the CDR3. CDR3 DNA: TGTGCCAGCAGTTTTAATGAGAGAGATCAGCCCCAGCATTTT. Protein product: CASSFNERDQPQHF.

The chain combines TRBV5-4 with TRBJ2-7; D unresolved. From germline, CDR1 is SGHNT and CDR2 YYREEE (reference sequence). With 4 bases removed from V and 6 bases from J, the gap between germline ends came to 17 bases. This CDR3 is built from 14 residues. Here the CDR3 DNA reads TGTGCCAGCAGCGGTGACCTGGGCCCCGGCGAGCAGTACTTC. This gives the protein CASSGDLGPGEQYF.

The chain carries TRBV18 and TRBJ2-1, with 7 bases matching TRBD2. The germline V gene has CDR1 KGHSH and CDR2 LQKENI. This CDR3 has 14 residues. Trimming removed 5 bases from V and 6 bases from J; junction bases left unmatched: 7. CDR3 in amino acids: CASSSSGNLNEQFF. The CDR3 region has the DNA TGTGCCAGCTCAAGCAGCGGGAACCTCAATGAGCAGTTCTTC.

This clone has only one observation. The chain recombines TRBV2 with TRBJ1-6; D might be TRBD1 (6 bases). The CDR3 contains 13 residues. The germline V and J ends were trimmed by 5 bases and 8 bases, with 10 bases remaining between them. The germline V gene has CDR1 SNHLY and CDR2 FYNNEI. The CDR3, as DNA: TGTGCCAGCAGTTTAAACAGGGATTCACCCCTCCACTTT. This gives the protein CASSLNRDSPLHF.

CDR3 nucleotide sequence: TGTGCCAGCTCACCAATCCTAGCGGGAGGGAAAGAGACCCAGTACTTC. This translates into CASSPILAGGKETQYF. The V and J genes are TRBV18 and TRBJ2-5; 12 bases line up with TRBD2. J lost 3 bases, V lost 2 bases, and 4 bases had no gene match. The CDR3 totals 16 residues. The germline CDR1 and CDR2 sequences are KGHSH and LQKENI.

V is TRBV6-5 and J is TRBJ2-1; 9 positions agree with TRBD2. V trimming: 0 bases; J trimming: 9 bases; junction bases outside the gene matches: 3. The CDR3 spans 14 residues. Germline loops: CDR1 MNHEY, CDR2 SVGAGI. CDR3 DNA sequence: TGTGCCAGCAGTTACTCGGCGGGAGGGCGTGAGCAGTTCTTC. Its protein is CASSYSAGGREQFF.

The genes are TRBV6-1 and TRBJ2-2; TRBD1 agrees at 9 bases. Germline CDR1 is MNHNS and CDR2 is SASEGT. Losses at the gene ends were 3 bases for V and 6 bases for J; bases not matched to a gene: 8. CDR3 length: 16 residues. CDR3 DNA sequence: TGTGCCAGCAGTGAGTGGGGACAGGGAAAATCCGGGGAGCTGTTTTTT. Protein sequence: CASSEWGQGKSGELFF.

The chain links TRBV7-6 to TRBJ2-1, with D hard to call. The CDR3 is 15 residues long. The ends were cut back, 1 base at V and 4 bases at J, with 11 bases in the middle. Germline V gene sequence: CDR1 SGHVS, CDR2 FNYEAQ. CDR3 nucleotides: TGTGCCAGCAGCTTAGATCAAGCGCGATACAATGAGCAGTTCTTC. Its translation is CASSLDQARYNEQFF.

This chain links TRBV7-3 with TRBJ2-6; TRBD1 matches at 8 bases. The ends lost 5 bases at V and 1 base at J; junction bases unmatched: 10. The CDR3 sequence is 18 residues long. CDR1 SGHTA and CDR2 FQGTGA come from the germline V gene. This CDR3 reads CASSRTGTWASGANVLTF. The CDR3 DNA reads TGTGCCAGCAGCCGGACAGGGACTTGGGCGTCTGGGGCCAACGTCCTGACTTTC. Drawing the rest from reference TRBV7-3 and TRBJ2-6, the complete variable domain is GAGVSQTPSNKVTEKGKYVELRCDPISGHTALYWYRQSLGQGPEFLIYFQGTGAADDSGLPNDRFFAVRPEGSVSTLKIQRTERGDSAVYLCASSRTGTWASGANVLTFGAGSRLTVL.